This T cell receptor beta chain was recorded in a study of tumor-infiltrating lymphocytes in primary liver carcinoma. As concerns this clonotype: Its matching antigen is unknown.

Starting from 400 to 500 ng of total RNA, TCR beta cDNA was produced with a primer in the constant region. Each TCR beta library was derived from three nested multiplex PCR rounds that employed slightly modified ARM-PCR. TRBV1-TRBV30 forward primers and a C-beta reverse primer were used in the first two PCR rounds, which each ran for about 11 cycles. In TCRdb, the multiplex PCR reads were re-called with MiXCR into one record per CDR3 protein. The repertoire holds roughly 86,000 distinct CDR3 sequences, with just under 70% as singletons. Co-extraction of RNA and DNA was performed on 20-30 mg of unsorted bulk tissue. Patients underwent resection of primary liver carcinoma. Patients were treatment-naive with chronic HBV infection. The CDR3 contains 15 residues. Germline-derived CDR1 and CDR2 are MDHEN and SYDVKM. V gave up 6 bases and J gave up 5 bases; unmatched junction bases: 10. Overall study results and limits: With p = 0.039, the top-250-clone fraction in tumors significantly exceeded that in blood.

Specimen: tumor-adjacent normal liver tissue. This TCR was recovered from a man aged 40-55 years with primary liver carcinoma and hepatitis B virus infection. The chain joins TRBV28 to TRBJ2-3; 8 bases match TRBD2. The CDR3 protein is CASSPGGVRGDTQYF. CDR3 nucleotides: TGTGCCAGCAGCCCGGGGGGGGTACGGGGAGATACGCAGTATTTT.